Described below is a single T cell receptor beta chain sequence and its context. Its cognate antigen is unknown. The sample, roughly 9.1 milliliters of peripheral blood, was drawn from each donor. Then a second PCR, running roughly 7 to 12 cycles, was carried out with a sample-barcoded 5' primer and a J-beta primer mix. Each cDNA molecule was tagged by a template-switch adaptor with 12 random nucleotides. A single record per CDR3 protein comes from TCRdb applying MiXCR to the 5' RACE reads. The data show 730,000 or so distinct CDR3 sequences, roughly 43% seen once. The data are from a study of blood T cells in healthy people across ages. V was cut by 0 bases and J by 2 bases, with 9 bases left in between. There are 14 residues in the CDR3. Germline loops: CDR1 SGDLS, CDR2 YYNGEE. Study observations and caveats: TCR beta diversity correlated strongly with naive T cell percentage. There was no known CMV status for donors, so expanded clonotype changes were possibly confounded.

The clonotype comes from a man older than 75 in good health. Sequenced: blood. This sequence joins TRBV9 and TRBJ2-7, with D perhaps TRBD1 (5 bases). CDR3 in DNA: TGTGCCAGCAGCGTAGGACAGACTCCCTACGAGCAGTACTTC. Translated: CASSVGQTPYEQYF.